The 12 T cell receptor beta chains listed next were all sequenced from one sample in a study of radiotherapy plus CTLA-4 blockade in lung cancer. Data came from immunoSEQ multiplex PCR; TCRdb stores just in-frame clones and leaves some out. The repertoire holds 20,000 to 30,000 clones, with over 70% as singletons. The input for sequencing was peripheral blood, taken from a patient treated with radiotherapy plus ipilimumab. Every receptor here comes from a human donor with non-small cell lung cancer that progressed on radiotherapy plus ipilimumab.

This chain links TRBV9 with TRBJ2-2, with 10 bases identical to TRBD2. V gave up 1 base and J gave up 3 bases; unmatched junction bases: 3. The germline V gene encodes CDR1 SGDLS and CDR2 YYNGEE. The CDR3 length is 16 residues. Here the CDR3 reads CASSVSLAGDTGELFF. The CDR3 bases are TGTGCCAGCAGCGTAAGTCTAGCGGGAGACACCGGGGAGCTGTTTTTT.

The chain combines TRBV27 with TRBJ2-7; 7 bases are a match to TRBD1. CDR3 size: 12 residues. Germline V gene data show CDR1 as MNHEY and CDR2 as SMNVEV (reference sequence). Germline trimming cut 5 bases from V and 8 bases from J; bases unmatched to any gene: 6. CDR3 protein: CASSDPGQKQYF. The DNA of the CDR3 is TGTGCCAGCAGTGACCCGGGACAGAAGCAGTACTTC.

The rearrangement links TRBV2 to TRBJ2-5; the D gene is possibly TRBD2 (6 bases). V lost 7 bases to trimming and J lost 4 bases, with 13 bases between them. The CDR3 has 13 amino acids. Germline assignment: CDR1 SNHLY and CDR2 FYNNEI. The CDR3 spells CASNTYGGETQYF. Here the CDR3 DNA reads TGTGCCAGCAATACATACGGGGGAGAGACCCAGTACTTC.

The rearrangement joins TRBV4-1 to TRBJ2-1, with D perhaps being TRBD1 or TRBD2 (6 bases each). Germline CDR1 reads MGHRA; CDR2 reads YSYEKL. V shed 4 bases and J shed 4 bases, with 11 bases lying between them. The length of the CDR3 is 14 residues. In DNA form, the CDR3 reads TGCGCCAGCAGCCCTATAGGGGGGTACAATGAGCAGTTCTTC. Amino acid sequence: CASSPIGGYNEQFF.

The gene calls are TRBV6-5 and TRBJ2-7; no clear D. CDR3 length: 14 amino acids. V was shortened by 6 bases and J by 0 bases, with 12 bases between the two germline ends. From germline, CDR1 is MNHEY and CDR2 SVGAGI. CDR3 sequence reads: CASRTDPGSYEQYF. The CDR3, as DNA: TGTGCCAGCAGGACGGACCCTGGCTCCTACGAGCAGTACTTC.

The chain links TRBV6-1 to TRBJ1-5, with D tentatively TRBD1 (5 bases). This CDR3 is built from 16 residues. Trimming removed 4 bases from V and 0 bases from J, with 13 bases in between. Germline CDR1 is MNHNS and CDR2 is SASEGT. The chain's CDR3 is CASSAPTDHSNQPQHF. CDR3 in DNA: TGTGCCAGCAGTGCCCCGACAGACCATAGCAATCAGCCCCAGCATTTT.

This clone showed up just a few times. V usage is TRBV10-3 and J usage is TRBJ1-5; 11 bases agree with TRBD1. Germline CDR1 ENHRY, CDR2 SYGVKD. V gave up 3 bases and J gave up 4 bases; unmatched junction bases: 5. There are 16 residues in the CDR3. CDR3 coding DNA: TGTGCCATCAGTGAACGGACAGGGGGCGTTAATCAGCCCCAGCATTTT. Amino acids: CAISERTGGVNQPQHF.

Written as DNA, the CDR3 is TGTGCCAGCAGCCCAAGGGGCTTTGGATCATCCTACGAGCAGTACTTC. It is translated as CASSPRGFGSSYEQYF. The chain employs TRBV11-2 and TRBJ2-7; possibly TRBD1 for D (5 bases). Per germline, CDR1 SGHAT and CDR2 FQNNGV. The CDR3 contains 16 residues. V lost 5 bases, J lost 1 base, and 18 bases lay in between.

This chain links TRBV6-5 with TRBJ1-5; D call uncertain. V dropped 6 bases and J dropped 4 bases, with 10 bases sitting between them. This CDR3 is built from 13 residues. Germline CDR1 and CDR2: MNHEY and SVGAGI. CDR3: CASRASANQPQHF. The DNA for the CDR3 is TGTGCCAGCAGGGCCTCCGCTAATCAGCCCCAGCATTTT.

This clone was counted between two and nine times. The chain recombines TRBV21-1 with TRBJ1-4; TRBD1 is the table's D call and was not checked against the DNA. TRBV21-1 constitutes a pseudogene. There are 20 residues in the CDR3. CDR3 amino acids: CASSTHGADRQFATNEKLFF. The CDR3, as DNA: TGTGCCAGCAGCACCCATGGGGCAGACAGGCAATTTGCAACTAATGAAAAACTGTTTTTT.

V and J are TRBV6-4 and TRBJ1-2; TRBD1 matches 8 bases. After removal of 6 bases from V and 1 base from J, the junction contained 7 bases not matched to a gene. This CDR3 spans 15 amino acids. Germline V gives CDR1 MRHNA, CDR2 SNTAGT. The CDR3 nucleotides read TGTGCCAGCAGAGCCGAAGACAGGGGTAACTATGGCTACACCTTC. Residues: CASRAEDRGNYGYTF.

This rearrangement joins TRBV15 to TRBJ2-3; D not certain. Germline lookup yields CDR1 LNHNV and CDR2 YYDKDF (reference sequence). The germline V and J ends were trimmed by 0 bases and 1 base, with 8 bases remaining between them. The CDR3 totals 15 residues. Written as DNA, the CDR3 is TGTGCCACCAGCAGAGAAATTGCGGGCACAGATACGCAGTATTTT. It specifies CATSREIAGTDTQYF.